This TCR beta chain was recovered during a study of shared clonotypes between healthy human individuals. The study, taken as a whole, reports: Estimated richness was generally greater in naive than memory subsets.

Comments on this clone: Antigen specificity is unknown.

The test was conducted at deep level. Genomic DNA per cell subset filled all wells of several immunoSEQ plates. The assay was immunoSEQ multiplex PCR, and TCRdb's table has in-frame clones only and misses some. Among 700,000 or so clones listed, around 72% were seen once. Trimming removed 2 bases from V and 4 bases from J; junction bases left unmatched: 2. CDR1 is KGHSH, CDR2 LQKENI, per germline. This CDR3 spans 15 amino acids. The sequenced material came from memory CD4+ T cells sorted from blood. Subset noted: CD45RA-negative fraction. The clonotype originates from a woman in her twenties or thirties in good health. This rearrangement joins TRBV18 to TRBJ1-1; 12 nucleotides agree with TRBD1. The CDR3 loop is CASSPGTGGLTEAFF. The CDR3 DNA reads as TGTGCCAGCTCACCAGGGACAGGGGGCCTCACTGAAGCTTTCTTT. The whole variable domain, remainder taken from reference TRBV18 and TRBJ1-1, is NAGVMQNPRHLVRRRGQEARLRCSPMKGHSHVYWYRQLPEEGLKFMVYLQKENIIDESGMPKERFSAEFPKEGPSILRIQQVVRGDSAAYFCASSPGTGGLTEAFFGQGTRLTVV.